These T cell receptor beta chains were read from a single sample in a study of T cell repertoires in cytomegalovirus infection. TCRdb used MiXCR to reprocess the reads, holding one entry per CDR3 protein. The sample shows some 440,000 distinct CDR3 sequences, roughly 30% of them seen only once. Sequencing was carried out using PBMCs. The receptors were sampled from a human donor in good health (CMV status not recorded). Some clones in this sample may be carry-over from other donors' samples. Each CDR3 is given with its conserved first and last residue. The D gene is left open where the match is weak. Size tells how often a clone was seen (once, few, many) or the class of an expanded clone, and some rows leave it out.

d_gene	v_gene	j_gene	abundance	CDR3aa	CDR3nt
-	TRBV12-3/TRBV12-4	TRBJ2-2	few	CASSRQVSDGELFF	TGTGCCAGCAGTAGACAGGTCTCGGACGGGGAGCTGTTTTTT
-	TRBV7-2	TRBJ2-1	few	CASSLAKALEQFF	TGTGCCAGCAGCTTAGCTAAGGCTCTTGAGCAGTTCTTC
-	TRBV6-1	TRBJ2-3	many	CASTQRDTQYF	TGTGCCAGCACTCAAAGGGATACGCAGTATTTT
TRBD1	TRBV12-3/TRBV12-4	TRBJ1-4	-	CASSSRQGAANEKLFF	TGTGCCAGCAGTTCACGACAGGGGGCCGCCAATGAAAAACTGTTTTTT
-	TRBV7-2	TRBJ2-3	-	CASSLPGGALTDTQYF	TGTGCCAGCAGCTTACCGGGGGGCGCCCTCACAGATACGCAGTATTTT
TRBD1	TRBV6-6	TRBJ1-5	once	CASSFGAGGRNRPQHF	TGTGCCAGCAGTTTTGGGGCAGGGGGCAGGAATCGGCCCCAGCATTTT
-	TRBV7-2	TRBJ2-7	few	CASSLRPDVDYEQYF	TGTGCCAGCAGCTTAAGACCTGACGTGGACTACGAGCAGTACTTC
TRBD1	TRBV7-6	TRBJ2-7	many	CASSLDQGGTYEQYF	TGTGCCAGCAGCTTAGACCAAGGGGGCACCTACGAGCAGTACTTC
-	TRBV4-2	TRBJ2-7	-	CASGQSLAVGSYEQYF	TGTGCCAGCGGCCAGTCCCTCGCGGTGGGCTCCTACGAGCAGTACTTC
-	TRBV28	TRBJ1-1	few	CASSLSGMNTEAFF	TGTGCCAGCAGTTTATCCGGCATGAACACTGAAGCTTTCTTT
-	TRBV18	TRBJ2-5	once	CATRGSVGETQYF	TGTGCCACTAGGGGGTCCGTCGGAGAGACCCAGTACTTC
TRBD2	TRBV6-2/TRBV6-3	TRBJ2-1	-	CASSPGTSGTRPSYNEQFF	TGTGCCAGCAGCCCAGGGACTAGCGGGACCAGGCCCTCCTACAATGAGCAGTTCTTC
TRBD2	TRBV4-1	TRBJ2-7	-	CASSQAGGAGGLYEQYF	TGCGCCAGCAGCCAAGCGGGGGGCGCGGGGGGCCTGTACGAGCAGTACTTC
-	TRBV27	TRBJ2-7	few	CASSSRRAGQSYEQYF	TGTGCCAGCTCCTCAAGGCGGGCAGGGCAGAGTTACGAGCAGTACTTC
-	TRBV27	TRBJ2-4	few	CASRMSGWTKNIQYF	TGTGCCAGCAGGATGTCAGGGTGGACCAAAAACATTCAGTACTTC
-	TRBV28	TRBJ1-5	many	CASSFSGRNQPQHF	TGTGCCAGCAGTTTTTCAGGCAGGAATCAGCCCCAGCATTTT
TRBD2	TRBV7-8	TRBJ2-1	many	CASSLAQGSGAPPGNEQFF	TGTGCCAGCAGCTTAGCGCAGGGTAGCGGGGCCCCCCCGGGGAATGAGCAGTTCTTC
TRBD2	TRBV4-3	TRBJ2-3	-	CASSQAGRLTDTQYF	TGCGCCAGCAGCCAAGCCGGGAGGCTTACGGATACGCAGTATTTT
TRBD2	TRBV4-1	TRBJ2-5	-	CASSPFLRLAGLETQYF	TGCGCCAGCAGCCCATTTCTGAGACTAGCGGGGCTGGAGACCCAGTACTTC
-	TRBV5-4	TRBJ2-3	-	CATLAQGPFTDTQYF	TGTGCCACATTGGCGCAGGGGCCCTTCACAGATACGCAGTATTTT
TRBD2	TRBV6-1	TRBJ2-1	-	CASSGHSGGAYNEQFF	TGTGCCAGCAGTGGCCATAGCGGGGGAGCCTACAATGAGCAGTTCTTC
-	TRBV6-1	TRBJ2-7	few	CASSEALPSGRGRKYF	TGTGCCAGCAGTGAAGCTCTTCCTTCGGGGCGGGGACGAAAGTACTTC
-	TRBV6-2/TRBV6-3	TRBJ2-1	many	CASSYPRIEQFF	TGTGCCAGCAGTTACCCTCGAATTGAGCAGTTCTTC
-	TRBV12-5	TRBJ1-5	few	CASGLIGGVDQPQHF	TGTGCTAGTGGTTTAATCGGGGGTGTGGATCAGCCCCAGCATTTT
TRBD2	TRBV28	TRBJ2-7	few	CASRGGDYSYEQYF	TGTGCCAGCAGGGGTGGGGACTACTCCTACGAGCAGTACTTC
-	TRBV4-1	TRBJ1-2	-	CASSQDLKGSSGYTF	TGCGCCAGCAGCCAAGATTTGAAGGGTTCTAGTGGCTACACCTTC
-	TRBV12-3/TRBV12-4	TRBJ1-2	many	CASSSGHGYGYTF	TGTGCCAGCAGTTCCGGGCATGGGTATGGCTACACCTTC
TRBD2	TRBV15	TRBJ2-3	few	CATSREAGGGTDTQYF	TGTGCCACCAGCAGAGAAGCGGGGGGTGGCACAGATACGCAGTATTTT
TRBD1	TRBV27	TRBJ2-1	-	CASSQTGTGYNEQFF	TGTGCCAGCAGTCAAACCGGGACAGGTTACAATGAGCAGTTCTTC
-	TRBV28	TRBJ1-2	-	CASSLAGVGSDGYTF	TGTGCCAGCAGTTTGGCTGGGGTCGGGTCGGATGGCTACACCTTC
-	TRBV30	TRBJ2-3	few	CAWRIRTDTQYF	TGTGCCTGGAGGATCCGCACAGATACGCAGTATTTT
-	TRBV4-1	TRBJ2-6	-	CASSQRGAGANVLTF	TGCGCCAGCAGCCAAAGGGGCGCTGGGGCCAACGTCCTGACTTTC
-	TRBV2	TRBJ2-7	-	CASILDGNEQYF	TGTGCAAGCATTTTGGATGGGAACGAGCAGTACTTC
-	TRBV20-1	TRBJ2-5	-	CSAREVAETQYF	TGCAGTGCTAGAGAAGTCGCAGAGACCCAGTACTTC
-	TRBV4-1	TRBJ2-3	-	CASSPLQGVRTDTQYF	TGCGCCAGCAGCCCTCTACAGGGCGTACGCACAGATACGCAGTATTTT
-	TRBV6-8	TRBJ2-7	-	CASSSASGWEQYF	TGTGCCAGCAGTTCTGCCTCAGGGTGGGAGCAGTACTTC
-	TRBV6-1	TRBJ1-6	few	CASSETGLDNSPLHF	TGTGCCAGCAGTGAGACAGGTTTGGATAATTCACCCCTCCACTTT
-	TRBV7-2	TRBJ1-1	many	CASSKAGGVSTEAFF	TGTGCCAGCAGCAAAGCGGGGGGGGTATCGACTGAAGCTTTCTTT
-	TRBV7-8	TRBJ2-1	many	CASSLEGGTEQFF	TGTGCCAGCAGCTTAGAGGGCGGTACTGAGCAGTTCTTC
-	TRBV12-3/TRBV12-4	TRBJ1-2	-	CASSGDPRYGYTF	TGTGCCAGCAGTGGGGACCCGAGGTATGGCTACACCTTC